The clone carrying this T cell receptor beta chain has at least ten counts. Antigen: not known. These data belong to a study of T cells in Graves' hyperthyroidism and ophthalmopathy. General study points: Blood shared most expanded thyroid clonotypes above 0.001.

What was amplified from RNA transcripts were TCR beta CDR3 regions. The HTBI primer set drove a first-round RT-PCR of the TCR CDR3. TCRdb called the multiplex PCR reads again in MiXCR, with one record for every CDR3 protein. Among a few hundred thousand distinct CDR3 sequences listed, more than 45% were seen once. Trimming pared 0 bases from V and 4 bases from J, leaving 6 bases between. In germline, CDR1 is KGHDR, CDR2 SFDVKD. CDR3 length: 13 residues. Sequencing was done on a sample of peripheral blood or thyroid tissue (not recorded which). This TCR came from a woman aged 18 to 35 with Graves' hyperthyroidism. This chain uses TRBV24-1 with TRBJ2-7; D possibly uses TRBD1 or TRBD2 (5 bases each). The DNA of the CDR3 is TGTGCCACCAGTGATTTGGGGGGATACGAGCAGTACTTC. Protein product: CATSDLGGYEQYF.